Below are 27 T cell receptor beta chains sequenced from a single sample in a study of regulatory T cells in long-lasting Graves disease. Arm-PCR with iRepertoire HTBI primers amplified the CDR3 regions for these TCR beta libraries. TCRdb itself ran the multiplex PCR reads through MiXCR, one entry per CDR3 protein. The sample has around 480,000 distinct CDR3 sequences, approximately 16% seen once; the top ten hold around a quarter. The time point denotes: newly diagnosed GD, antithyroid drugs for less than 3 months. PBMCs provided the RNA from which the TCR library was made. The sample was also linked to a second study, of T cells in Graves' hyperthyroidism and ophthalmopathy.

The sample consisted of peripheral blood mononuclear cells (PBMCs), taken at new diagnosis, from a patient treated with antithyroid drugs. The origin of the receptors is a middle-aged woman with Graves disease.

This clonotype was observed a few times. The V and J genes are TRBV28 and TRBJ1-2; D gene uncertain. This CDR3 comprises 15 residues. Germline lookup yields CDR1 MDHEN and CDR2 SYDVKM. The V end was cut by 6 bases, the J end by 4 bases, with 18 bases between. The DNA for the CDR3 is TGTGCCAGCAGAACCGAGGGTGAGGCTTTCTATGGCTACACCTTC. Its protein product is CASRTEGEAFYGYTF.

The CDR3 loop is CASSLDRGIPYEQYF. In DNA form, the CDR3 reads TGTGCCAGCTCACTCGACAGGGGAATACCCTACGAGCAGTACTTC. V gene TRBV18 combines with J gene TRBJ2-7; 8 bases fit TRBD1. CDR3 length equals 15 residues. Trimming removed 4 bases from V and 2 bases from J; junction bases left unmatched: 7. Germline V gene sequence: CDR1 KGHSH, CDR2 LQKENI.

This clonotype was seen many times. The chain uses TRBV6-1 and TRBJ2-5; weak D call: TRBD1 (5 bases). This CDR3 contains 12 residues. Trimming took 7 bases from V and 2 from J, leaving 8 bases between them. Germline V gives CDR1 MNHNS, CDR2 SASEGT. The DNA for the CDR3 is TGTGCCAGCACGGCAGGGCAAGAGACCCAGTACTTC. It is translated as CASTAGQETQYF.

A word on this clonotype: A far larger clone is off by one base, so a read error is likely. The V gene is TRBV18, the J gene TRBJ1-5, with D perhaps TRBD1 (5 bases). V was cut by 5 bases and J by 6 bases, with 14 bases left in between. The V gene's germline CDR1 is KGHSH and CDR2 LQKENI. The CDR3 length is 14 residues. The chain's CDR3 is CASSSGGGGQPQHF. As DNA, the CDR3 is TGTGCCAGCTCATCCGGCGGGGGTGGTCAGCCCCAGCATTTT.

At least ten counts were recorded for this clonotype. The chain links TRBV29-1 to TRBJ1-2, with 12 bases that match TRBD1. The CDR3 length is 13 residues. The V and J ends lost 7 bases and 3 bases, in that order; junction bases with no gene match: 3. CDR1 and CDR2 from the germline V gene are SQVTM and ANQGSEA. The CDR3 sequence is CSAGDRGHYGYTF. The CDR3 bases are TGCAGCGCTGGGGACAGGGGGCACTATGGCTACACCTTC.

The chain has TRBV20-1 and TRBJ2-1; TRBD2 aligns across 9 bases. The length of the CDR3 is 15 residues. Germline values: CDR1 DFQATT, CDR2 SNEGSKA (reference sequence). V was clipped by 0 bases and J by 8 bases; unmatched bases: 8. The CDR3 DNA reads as TGCAGTGCTAGAGATCCGAGGACTAGCGTTCATGAGCAGTTCTTC. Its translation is CSARDPRTSVHEQFF.

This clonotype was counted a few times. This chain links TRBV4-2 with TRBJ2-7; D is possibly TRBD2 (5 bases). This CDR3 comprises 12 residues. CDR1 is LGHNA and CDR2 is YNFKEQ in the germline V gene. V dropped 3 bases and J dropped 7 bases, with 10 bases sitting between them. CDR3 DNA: TGTGCCAGCAGCCAGATTGGGAGTGAGCAGTACTTC. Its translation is CASSQIGSEQYF.

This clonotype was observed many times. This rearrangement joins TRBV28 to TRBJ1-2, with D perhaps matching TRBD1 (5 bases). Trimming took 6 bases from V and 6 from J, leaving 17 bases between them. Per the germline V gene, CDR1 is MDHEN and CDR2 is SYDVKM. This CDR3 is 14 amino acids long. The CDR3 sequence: CASSPGLRGDGYTF. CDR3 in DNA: TGTGCCAGCAGCCCGGGACTCCGGGGGGATGGCTACACCTTC.

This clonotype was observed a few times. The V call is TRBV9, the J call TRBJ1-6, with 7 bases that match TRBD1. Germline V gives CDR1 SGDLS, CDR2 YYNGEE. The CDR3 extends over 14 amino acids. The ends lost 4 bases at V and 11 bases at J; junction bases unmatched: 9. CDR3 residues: CASSPRQGSTPLHF. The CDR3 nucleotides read TGTGCCAGCAGCCCACGACAGGGTTCGACACCCCTCCACTTT.

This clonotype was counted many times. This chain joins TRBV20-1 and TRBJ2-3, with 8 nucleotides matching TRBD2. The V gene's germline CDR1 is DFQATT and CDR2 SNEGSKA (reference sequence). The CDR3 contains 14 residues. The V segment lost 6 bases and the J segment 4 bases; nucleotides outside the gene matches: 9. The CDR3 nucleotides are TGCAGTGCCCTCCCCGGGGGGGGATCAGATACGCAGTATTTT. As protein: CSALPGGGSDTQYF.

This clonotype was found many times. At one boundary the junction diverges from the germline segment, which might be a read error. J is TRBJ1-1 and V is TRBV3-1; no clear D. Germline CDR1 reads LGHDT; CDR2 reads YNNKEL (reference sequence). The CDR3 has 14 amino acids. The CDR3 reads CASSQIFKNAEAFF. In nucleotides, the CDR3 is TGTGCCAGCAGCCAAATATTCAAGAACGCTGAAGCTTTCTTT.

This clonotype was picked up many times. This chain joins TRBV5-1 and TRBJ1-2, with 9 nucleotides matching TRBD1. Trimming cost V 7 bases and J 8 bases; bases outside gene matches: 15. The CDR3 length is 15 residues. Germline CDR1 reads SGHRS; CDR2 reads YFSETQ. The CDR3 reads CASRMGTGTDSGYTF. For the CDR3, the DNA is TGCGCCAGCCGAATGGGGACAGGGACCGACTCCGGCTACACCTTC.

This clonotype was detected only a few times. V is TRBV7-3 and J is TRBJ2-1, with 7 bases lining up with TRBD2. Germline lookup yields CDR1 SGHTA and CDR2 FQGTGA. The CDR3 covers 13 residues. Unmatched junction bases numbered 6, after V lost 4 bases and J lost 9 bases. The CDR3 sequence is CASSYMREFEQFF. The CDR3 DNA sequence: TGTGCCAGCAGCTATATGCGGGAGTTTGAGCAGTTCTTC.

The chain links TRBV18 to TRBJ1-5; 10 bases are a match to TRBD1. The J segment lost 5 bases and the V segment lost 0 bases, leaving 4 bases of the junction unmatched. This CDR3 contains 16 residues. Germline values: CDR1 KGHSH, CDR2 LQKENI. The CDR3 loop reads CASSPPGQGPHQPQHF. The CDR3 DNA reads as TGTGCCAGCTCACCACCGGGACAGGGGCCTCATCAGCCCCAGCATTTT.

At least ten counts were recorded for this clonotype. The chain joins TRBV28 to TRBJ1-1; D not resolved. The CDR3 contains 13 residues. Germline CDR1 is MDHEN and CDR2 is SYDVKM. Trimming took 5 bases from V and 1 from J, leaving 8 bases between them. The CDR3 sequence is CASSPAQNTEAFF. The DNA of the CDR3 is TGTGCCAGCAGTCCTGCCCAGAACACTGAAGCTTTCTTT. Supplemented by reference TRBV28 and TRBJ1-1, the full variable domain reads DVKVTQSSRYLVKRTGEKVFLECVQDMDHENMFWYRQDPGLGLRLIYFSYDVKMKEKGDIPEGYSVSREKKERFSLILESASTNQTSMYLCASSPAQNTEAFFGQGTRLTVV.

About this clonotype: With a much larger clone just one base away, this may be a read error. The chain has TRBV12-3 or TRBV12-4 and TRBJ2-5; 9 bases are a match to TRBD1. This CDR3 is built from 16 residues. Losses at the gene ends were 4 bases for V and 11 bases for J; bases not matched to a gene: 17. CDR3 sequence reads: CASSSQGAGAGNEQYF. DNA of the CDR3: TGTGCCAGCAGTTCACAGGGGGCTGGGGCAGGCAATGAGCAGTACTTC.

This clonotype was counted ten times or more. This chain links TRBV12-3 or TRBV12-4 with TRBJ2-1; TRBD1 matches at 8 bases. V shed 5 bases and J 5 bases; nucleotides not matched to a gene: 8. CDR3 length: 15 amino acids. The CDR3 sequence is CASSPRTGMDNEQFF. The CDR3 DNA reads TGTGCCAGCAGTCCTAGGACAGGGATGGACAATGAGCAGTTCTTC.

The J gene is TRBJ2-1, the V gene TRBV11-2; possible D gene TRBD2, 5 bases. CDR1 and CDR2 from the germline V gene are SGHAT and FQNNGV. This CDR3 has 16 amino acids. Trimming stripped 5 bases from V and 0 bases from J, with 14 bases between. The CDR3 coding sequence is TGTGCCAGCAGCCCGCCGGGGTCGAGCTCCTACAATGAGCAGTTCTTC. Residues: CASSPPGSSSYNEQFF.

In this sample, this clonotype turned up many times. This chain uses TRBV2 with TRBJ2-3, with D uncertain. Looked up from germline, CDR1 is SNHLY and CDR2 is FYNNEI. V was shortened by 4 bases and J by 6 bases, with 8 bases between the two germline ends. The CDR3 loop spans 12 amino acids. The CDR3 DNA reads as TGTGCCAGCAGTGTGGATCTCGATACGCAGTATTTT. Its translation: CASSVDLDTQYF. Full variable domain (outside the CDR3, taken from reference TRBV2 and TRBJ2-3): EPEVTQTPSHQVTQMGQEVILRCVPISNHLYFYWYRQILGQKVEFLVSFYNNEISEKSEIFDDQFSVERPDGSNFTLKIRSTKLEDSAMYFCASSVDLDTQYFGPGTRLTVL.

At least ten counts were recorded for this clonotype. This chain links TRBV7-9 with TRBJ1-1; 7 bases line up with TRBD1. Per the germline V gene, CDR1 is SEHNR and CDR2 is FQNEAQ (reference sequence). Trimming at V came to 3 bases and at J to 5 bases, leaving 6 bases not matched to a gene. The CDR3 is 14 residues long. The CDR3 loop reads CASSLGDRLTEAFF. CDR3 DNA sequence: TGTGCCAGCAGCTTGGGGGACAGACTTACTGAAGCTTTCTTT.

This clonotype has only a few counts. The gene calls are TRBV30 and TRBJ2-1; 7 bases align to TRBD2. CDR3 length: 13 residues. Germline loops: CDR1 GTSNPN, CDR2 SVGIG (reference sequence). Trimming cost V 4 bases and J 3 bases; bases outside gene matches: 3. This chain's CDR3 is CAWKSGGYNEQFF. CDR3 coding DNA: TGTGCCTGGAAGTCGGGGGGCTACAATGAGCAGTTCTTC.

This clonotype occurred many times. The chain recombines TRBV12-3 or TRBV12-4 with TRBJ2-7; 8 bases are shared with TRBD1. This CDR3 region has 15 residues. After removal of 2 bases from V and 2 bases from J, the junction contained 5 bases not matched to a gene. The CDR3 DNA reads TGTGCCAGCAGTTTACGGGGCAGGGGGCCCTACGAGCAGTACTTC. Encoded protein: CASSLRGRGPYEQYF.

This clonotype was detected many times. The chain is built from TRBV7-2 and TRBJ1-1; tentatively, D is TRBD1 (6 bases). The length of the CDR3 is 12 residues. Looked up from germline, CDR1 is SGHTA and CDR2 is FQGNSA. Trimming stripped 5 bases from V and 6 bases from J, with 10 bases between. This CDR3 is CASSVQGAEAFF. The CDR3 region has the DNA TGTGCCAGCAGCGTACAGGGTGCTGAAGCTTTCTTT.

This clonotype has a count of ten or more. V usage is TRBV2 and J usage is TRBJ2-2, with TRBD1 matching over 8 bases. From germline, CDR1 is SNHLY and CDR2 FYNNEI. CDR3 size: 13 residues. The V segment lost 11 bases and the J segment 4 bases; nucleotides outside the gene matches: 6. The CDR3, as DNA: TGTGCCGGCGGACAGGGCGTCACCGGGGAGCTGTTTTTT. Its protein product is CAGGQGVTGELFF.

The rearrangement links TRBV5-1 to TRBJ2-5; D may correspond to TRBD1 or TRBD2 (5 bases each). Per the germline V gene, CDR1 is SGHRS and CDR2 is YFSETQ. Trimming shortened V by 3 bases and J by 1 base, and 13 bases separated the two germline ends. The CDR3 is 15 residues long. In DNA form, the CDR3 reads TGCGCCAGCAGCTCTCAGGTGGGGGTCCAAGAGACCCAGTACTTC. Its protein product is CASSSQVGVQETQYF.

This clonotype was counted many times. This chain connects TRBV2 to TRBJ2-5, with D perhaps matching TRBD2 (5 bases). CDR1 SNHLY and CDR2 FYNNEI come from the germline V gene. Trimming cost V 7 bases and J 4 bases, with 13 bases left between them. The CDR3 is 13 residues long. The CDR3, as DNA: TGTGCCAGCACCAACGGCGAGGGAGAGACCCAGTACTTC. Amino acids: CASTNGEGETQYF.

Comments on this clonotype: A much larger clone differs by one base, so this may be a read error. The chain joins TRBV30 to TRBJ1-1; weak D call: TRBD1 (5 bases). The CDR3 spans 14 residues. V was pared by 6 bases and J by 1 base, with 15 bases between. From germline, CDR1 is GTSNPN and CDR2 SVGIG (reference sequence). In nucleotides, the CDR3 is TGTGCCTGTACTCTGGGACGGACGAACACTGAAGCTTTCTTT. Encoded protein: CACTLGRTNTEAFF.